The clone carrying this TCR beta chain was counted once. The sample belongs to a study of OX40 agonist ivuxolimab in advanced cancers. Study-wide context: As their treatment, patients were administered ivuxolimab, an agonistic anti-OX40 (CD134) antibody. Anti-PD-1, anti-PD-L1 or anti-CTLA-4 therapy given earlier was allowed, and around 40% had some. The dose-escalation group included hepatocellular carcinoma, melanoma, renal cell carcinoma and head and neck cancer. With a range of roughly 23 to 79, age averaged about 59 years, and 75% to 90% were male.

The table came from immunoSEQ multiplex PCR; TCRdb's copy has only in-frame clones and leaves some out. The sample gives under 80,000 clones, around 88% of which show up once; around 2% is in the top ten. Germline V gene lookup returns CDR1 SGHKS and CDR2 YYEKEE (reference sequence). The CDR3 length is 14 residues. The ends were cut back, 3 bases at V and 0 bases at J, with 10 bases in the middle. The sequences come from CD4+ or CD8+ T cells sorted from blood, collected in a trial of the OX40 agonist ivuxolimab. The sequence was obtained from an adult with an advanced solid tumor such as melanoma, head and neck, liver or kidney cancer. This chain links TRBV5-5 with TRBJ2-7, with D possibly TRBD1 on 7 matching bases. The CDR3 nucleotides read TGTGCCAGCAGCTCGGGGGACAGCTCCTACGAGCAGTACTTC. Its translation: CASSSGDSSYEQYF. The whole variable domain, filled in from reference TRBV5-5 and TRBJ2-7, reads DAGVTQSPTHLIKTRGQQVTLRCSPISGHKSVSWYQQVLGQGPQFIFQYYEKEERGRGNFPDRFSARQFPNYSSELNVNALLLGDSALYLCASSSGDSSYEQYFGPGTRLTVT.